The 18 T cell receptor beta chains in this list originate from one sample, sequenced in a study of spatial heterogeneity in lung cancer. TCRdb itself ran the 5' RACE reads through MiXCR, one entry per CDR3 protein. The sample has 8,000 or so distinct CDR3 sequences, around 16% seen once. The time point here: sample taken at primary tumor resection. Specimen: normal lung tissue next to the tumor, collected at surgery. These receptor sequences come from a male donor with early-stage non-small cell lung cancer.

This clonotype was counted a few times. V is TRBV20-1 and J is TRBJ2-7, with 10 bases aligning to TRBD2. The CDR3 has 14 residues. V lost 4 bases and J lost 0; bases outside the gene matches: 3. Germline assignment: CDR1 DFQATT and CDR2 SNEGSKA (reference sequence). CDR3 sequence (DNA): TGCAGTGCTATACTAGCGGGGCGCTCCTACGAGCAGTACTTC. This translates into CSAILAGRSYEQYF.

This chain joins TRBV2 and TRBJ1-3; D gene uncertain. Germline loops: CDR1 SNHLY, CDR2 FYNNEI. The CDR3 totals 16 residues. Trimming removed 6 bases at V and 0 bases at J, with 15 bases between. CDR3 region: CASSLTGPRSGNTIYF. CDR3 coding DNA: TGTGCCAGCAGCTTAACCGGGCCCCGCTCTGGAAACACCATATATTTT.

The table lists this clonotype with a few counts. V usage is TRBV9 and J usage is TRBJ2-1; D is perhaps TRBD2 (6 bases). V gave up 6 bases and J gave up 5 bases, with 15 bases separating them. This CDR3 is built from 14 residues. The germline V gene encodes CDR1 SGDLS and CDR2 YYNGEE. For the CDR3, the DNA is TGTGCCAGCACCCAAAAGGGCGGGGACAATGAGCAGTTCTTC. Protein sequence: CASTQKGGDNEQFF.

This clonotype is categorized as large. The V gene is TRBV7-3, the J gene TRBJ2-7; weak D call: TRBD1 (9 bases). Trimming cost V 5 bases and J 4 bases, with 18 bases left between them. The CDR3 covers 15 residues. Germline V CDR1 and CDR2: SGHTA, FQGTGA. The CDR3, as DNA: TGTGCCAGCAGCCCGGGAGGGACAGGGACGTACGAGCAGTACTTC. This encodes CASSPGGTGTYEQYF.

The rearrangement links TRBV30 to TRBJ2-7, with TRBD1 as a possible D gene (6 bases). This CDR3 spans 14 amino acids. Germline values: CDR1 GTSNPN, CDR2 SVGIG (reference sequence). The V end lost 2 bases, the J end lost 3 bases, and 14 bases lay between the germline ends. CDR3 loop: CAWSQGKILYEQYF. The CDR3, as DNA: TGTGCCTGGAGTCAGGGGAAAATACTCTACGAGCAGTACTTC.

Many counts were recorded for this clonotype. The chain links TRBV6-6 to TRBJ2-7; 12 nucleotides align to TRBD1. The CDR3 covers 14 residues. V lost 6 bases, J lost 5 bases, and 5 bases stayed unmatched. The germline CDR1 and CDR2 sequences are MNHNY and SVGAGI (reference sequence). CDR3 coding DNA: TGTGCCAGCAGCCCGGGACAGGGGGCAAACGAGCAGTACTTC. It encodes CASSPGQGANEQYF.

This clonotype is judged medium-sized (0.01 to 0.1%). The V gene is TRBV4-2, the J gene TRBJ2-4, with 12 bases lining up with TRBD2. The CDR3 consists of 15 residues. Trimming removed 5 bases from V and 8 bases from J; junction bases left unmatched: 7. Germline V gene lookup returns CDR1 LGHNA and CDR2 YNFKEQ. The CDR3 coding sequence is TGTGCCAGCAGCGAACTAGCGGGGGGCCGGCACATTCAGTACTTC. It yields the protein CASSELAGGRHIQYF.

The chain combines TRBV12-3 or TRBV12-4 with TRBJ2-1; D not certain. Trimming removed 7 bases at V and 5 bases at J, with 6 bases between. This CDR3 is 11 amino acids long. CDR3 amino acids: CASNFDNEQFF. The CDR3 nucleotides are TGTGCCAGCAACTTTGACAATGAGCAGTTCTTC.

V is TRBV6-5 and J is TRBJ1-2, with a possible D match to TRBD1 (6 bases). Germline-derived CDR1 and CDR2 are MNHEY and SVGAGI. V was cut by 4 bases and J by 7 bases, with 13 bases left in between. This CDR3 region has 13 residues. The CDR3 sequence: CASSFLGGSGYTF. The CDR3 coding sequence is TGTGCCAGCAGTTTCCTGGGGGGCTCTGGCTACACCTTC.

This clonotype was counted many times. The CDR3 DNA reads as TGTGCCAGCAGCTTTGACACCGGGGAGCTGTTTTTT. The encoded protein is CASSFDTGELFF. The chain has TRBV7-6 and TRBJ2-2, with unresolved D. This CDR3 region has 12 residues. The V end lost 3 bases, the J end lost 3 bases, and 2 bases lay between the germline ends. The V gene's germline CDR1 is SGHVS and CDR2 FNYEAQ.

This clonotype came up many times. The chain uses TRBV11-1 and TRBJ2-1; D not certain. Germline V gives CDR1 SGHAT, CDR2 FQDESV (reference sequence). V lost 3 bases, J lost 6 bases, and 9 bases lay in between. This CDR3 is 13 amino acids long. For the CDR3, the DNA is TGTGCCAGCAGCTTCCGGGCATCCAATGAGCAGTTCTTC. This translates into CASSFRASNEQFF.

Only a few counts were recorded for this clonotype. The V gene is TRBV29-1, the J gene TRBJ2-1, with 13 nucleotides matching TRBD2. CDR1 is SQVTM, CDR2 ANQGSEA, per germline. The CDR3 sequence is 15 residues long. V gave up 0 bases and J gave up 9 bases; unmatched junction bases: 5. The CDR3 loop reads CSVEDPGLAGSEQFF. DNA for the CDR3: TGCAGCGTTGAAGACCCGGGACTAGCGGGGAGTGAGCAGTTCTTC.

The CDR3 sequence: CASSIGTSETQYF. In DNA, the CDR3 is TGTGCCAGCAGCATTGGAACTAGCGAGACCCAGTACTTC. The gene calls are TRBV7-3 and TRBJ2-5, with D possibly being TRBD2 (6 bases). From germline, CDR1 is SGHTA and CDR2 FQGTGA. The CDR3 is 13 residues long. Trimming shortened V by 5 bases and J by 5 bases, and 12 bases separated the two germline ends.

The gene calls are TRBV7-2 and TRBJ1-6, with 12 bases fitting TRBD1. Germline values: CDR1 SGHTA, CDR2 FQGNSA. There are 19 residues in the CDR3. V trimming: 1 base; J trimming: 6 bases; junction bases outside the gene matches: 10. CDR3 nucleotides: TGTGCCAGCAGCTTAGGGGTAACGGGACAGGGGGCGCGTAATTCACCCCTCCACTTT. This translates into CASSLGVTGQGARNSPLHF.

The chain uses TRBV27 and TRBJ1-5, with TRBD1 matching over 9 bases. The V and J ends lost 6 bases and 0 bases, in that order; junction bases with no gene match: 3. Germline CDR1 reads MNHEY; CDR2 reads SMNVEV (reference sequence). The CDR3 contains 15 residues. The CDR3 sequence: CASRGQGNSNQPQHF. CDR3 sequence (DNA): TGTGCCAGCAGAGGACAGGGGAATAGCAATCAGCCCCAGCATTTT.

This chain connects TRBV5-5 to TRBJ2-7; D is tentatively TRBD1 or TRBD2 (7 bases each). This CDR3 comprises 13 residues. Germline CDR1 reads SGHKS; CDR2 reads YYEKEE (reference sequence). V lost 4 bases, J lost 7 bases, and 15 bases lay in between. CDR3 coding DNA: TGTGCCAGCAGCCCGGGAGGCAGGGGGGAGCAGTACTTC. Protein sequence: CASSPGGRGEQYF.

There are a few counts of this clonotype. The chain links TRBV10-2 to TRBJ2-2, with D perhaps assigned TRBD1 or TRBD2 (6 bases each). With 8 bases removed from V and 1 base from J, the gap between germline ends came to 11 bases. CDR1 is WSHSY, CDR2 SAAADI, per germline. This CDR3 has 14 residues. CDR3 DNA: TGCGCCAGCCCGGAGGGGGGGAACACCGGGGAGCTGTTTTTT. Translating it yields CASPEGGNTGELFF.

This clonotype was recorded a few times. The rearrangement uses TRBV29-1 and TRBJ2-3, with no clear D. The V end was cut by 7 bases, the J end by 0 bases, with 8 bases between. CDR3 size: 12 residues. CDR1 is SQVTM, CDR2 ANQGSEA, per germline. The CDR3 spells CSGGMSTDTQYF. The CDR3 DNA sequence: TGCAGCGGTGGGATGAGCACAGATACGCAGTATTTT.